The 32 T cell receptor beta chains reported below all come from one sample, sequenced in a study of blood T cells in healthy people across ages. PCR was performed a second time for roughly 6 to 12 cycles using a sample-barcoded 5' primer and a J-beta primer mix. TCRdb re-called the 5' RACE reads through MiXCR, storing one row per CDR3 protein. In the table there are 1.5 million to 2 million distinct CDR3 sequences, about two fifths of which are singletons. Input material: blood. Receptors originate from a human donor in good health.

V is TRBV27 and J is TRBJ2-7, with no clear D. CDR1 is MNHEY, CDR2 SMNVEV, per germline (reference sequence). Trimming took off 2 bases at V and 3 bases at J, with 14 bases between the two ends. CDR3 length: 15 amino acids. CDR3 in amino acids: CASSLDNRYFYEQYF. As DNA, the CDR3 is TGTGCCAGCAGTTTAGACAATCGATATTTCTACGAGCAGTACTTC.

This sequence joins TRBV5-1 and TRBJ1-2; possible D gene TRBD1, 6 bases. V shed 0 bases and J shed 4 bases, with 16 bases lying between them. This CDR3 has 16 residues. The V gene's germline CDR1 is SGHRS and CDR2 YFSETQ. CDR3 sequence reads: CASSLALAGVIYGYTF. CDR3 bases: TGCGCCAGCAGCTTGGCCCTGGCAGGGGTGATCTATGGCTACACCTTC.

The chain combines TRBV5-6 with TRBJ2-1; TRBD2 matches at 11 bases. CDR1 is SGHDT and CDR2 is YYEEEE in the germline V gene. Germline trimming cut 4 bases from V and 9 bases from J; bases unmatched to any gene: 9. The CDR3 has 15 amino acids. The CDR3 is CASSPPSGGWGEQFF. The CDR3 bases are TGTGCCAGCAGCCCTCCTAGCGGGGGGTGGGGTGAGCAGTTCTTC.

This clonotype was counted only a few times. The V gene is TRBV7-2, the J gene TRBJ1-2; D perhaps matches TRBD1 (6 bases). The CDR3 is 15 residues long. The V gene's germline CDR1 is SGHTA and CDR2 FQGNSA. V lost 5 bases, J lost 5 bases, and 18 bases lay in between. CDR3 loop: CASSPDRSLLYGYTF. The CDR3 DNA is TGTGCCAGCAGCCCAGACAGGTCCCTTCTGTATGGCTACACCTTC.

The CDR3 reads CASSPRGGSSSYEQYF. The CDR3 DNA sequence: TGCGCCAGCAGCCCCCGGGGAGGTTCCTCTTCCTACGAGCAGTACTTC. The chain is built from TRBV5-1 and TRBJ2-7; D may be TRBD2 (6 bases). This CDR3 is built from 16 residues. V lost 4 bases, J lost 1 base, and 18 bases lay in between. Germline assignment: CDR1 SGHRS and CDR2 YFSETQ.

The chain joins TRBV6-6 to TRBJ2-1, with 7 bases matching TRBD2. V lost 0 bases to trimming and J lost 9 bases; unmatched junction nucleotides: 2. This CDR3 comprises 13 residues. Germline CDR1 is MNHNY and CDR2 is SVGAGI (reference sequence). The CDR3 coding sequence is TGTGCCAGCAGTTACTCAAGGGAGGGTGAGCAGTTCTTC. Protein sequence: CASSYSREGEQFF.

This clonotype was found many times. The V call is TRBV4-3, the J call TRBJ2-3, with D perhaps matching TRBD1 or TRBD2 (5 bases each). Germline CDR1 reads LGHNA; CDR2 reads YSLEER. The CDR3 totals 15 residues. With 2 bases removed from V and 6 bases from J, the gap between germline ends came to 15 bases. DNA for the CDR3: TGCGCCAGCAGCCAATCCGGGACGCCCAGGGATACGCAGTATTTT. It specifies CASSQSGTPRDTQYF.

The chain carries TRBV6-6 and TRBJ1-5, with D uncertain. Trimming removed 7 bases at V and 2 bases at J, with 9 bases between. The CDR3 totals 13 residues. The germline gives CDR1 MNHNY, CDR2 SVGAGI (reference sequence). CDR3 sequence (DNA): TGTGCCAGCACCCTCCTGGGCAATCAGCCCCAGCATTTT. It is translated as CASTLLGNQPQHF.

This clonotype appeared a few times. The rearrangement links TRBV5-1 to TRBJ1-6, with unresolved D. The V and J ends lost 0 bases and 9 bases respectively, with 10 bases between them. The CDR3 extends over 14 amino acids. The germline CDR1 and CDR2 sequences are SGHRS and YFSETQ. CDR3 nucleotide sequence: TGCGCCAGCAGCTTGGAAGGTGAGGGTTCACCCCTCCACTTT. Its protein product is CASSLEGEGSPLHF.

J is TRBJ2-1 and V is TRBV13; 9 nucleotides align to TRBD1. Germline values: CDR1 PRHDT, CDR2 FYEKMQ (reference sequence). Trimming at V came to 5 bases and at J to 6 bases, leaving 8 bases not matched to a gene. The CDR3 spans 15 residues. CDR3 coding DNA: TGTGCCAGCAGCCCCCTGGGACAGGGAGGCAATGAGCAGTTCTTC. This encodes CASSPLGQGGNEQFF.

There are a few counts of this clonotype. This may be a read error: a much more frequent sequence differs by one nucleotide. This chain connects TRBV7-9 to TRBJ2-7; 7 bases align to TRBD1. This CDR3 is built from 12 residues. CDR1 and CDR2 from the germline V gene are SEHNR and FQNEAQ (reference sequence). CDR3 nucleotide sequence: TGTTCCAGCAGCTCTCGGACAGGCGAGCAGTACTTC. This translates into CSSSSRTGEQYF.

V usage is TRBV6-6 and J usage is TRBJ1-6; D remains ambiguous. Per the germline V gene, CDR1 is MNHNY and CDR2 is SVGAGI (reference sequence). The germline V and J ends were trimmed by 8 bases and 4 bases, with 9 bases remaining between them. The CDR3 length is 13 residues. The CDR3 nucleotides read TGTGCCAGCTGGCGAGGTTATAATTCACCCCTCCACTTT. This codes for CASWRGYNSPLHF.

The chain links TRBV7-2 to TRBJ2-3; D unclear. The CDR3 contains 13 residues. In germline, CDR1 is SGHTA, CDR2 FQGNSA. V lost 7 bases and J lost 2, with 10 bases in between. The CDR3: CASNKRTTDTQYF. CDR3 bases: TGTGCCAGCAACAAGAGGACCACAGATACGCAGTATTTT.

CDR3 DNA: TGTGCCAGCAGGATACTAGGACAAGAGACCCAGTACTTC. Protein sequence: CASRILGQETQYF. The chain combines TRBV12-3 or TRBV12-4 with TRBJ2-5; possible D gene TRBD2, 5 bases. The CDR3 spans 13 residues. The V and J ends lost 6 bases and 2 bases respectively, with 10 bases between them.

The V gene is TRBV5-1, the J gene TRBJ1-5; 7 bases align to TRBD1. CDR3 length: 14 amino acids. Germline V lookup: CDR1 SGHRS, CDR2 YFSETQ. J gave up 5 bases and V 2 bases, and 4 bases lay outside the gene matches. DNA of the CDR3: TGCGCCAGCAGCTTTACAGGGGCAGATCAGCCCCAGCATTTT. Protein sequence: CASSFTGADQPQHF.

CDR3: CASSPTDYTEAFF. CDR3 nucleotide sequence: TGTGCCAGCAGCCCTACCGACTACACTGAAGCTTTCTTT. The genes are TRBV7-2 and TRBJ1-1; D remains unclear. CDR1 SGHTA and CDR2 FQGNSA come from the germline V gene. The CDR3 has 13 amino acids. V shed 5 bases and J shed 3 bases, with 10 bases lying between them. The whole variable domain, remainder taken from reference TRBV7-2 and TRBJ1-1, is GAGVSQSPSNKVTEKGKDVELRCDPISGHTALYWYRQSLGQGLEFLIYFQGNSAPDKSGLPSDRFSAERTGGSVSTLTIQRTQQEDSAVYLCASSPTDYTEAFFGQGTRLTVV.

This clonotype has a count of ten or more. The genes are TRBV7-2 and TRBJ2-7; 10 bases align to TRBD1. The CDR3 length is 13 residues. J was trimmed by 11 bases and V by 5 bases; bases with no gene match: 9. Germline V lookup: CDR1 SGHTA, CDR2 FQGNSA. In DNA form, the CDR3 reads TGTGCCAGCAGCACCTCCGGGACAGGGGTAGAGTACTTC. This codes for CASSTSGTGVEYF.

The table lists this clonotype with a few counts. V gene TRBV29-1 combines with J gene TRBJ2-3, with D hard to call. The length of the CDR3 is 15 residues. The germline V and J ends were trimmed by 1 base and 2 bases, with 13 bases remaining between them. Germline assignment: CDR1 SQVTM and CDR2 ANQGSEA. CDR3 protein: CSVEASGPFTDTQYF. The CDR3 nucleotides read TGCAGCGTTGAAGCTTCTGGTCCGTTCACAGATACGCAGTATTTT.

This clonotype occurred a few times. The CDR3 is CSAMSSYNEQFF. Here the CDR3 DNA reads TGCAGCGCCATGAGCTCCTACAATGAGCAGTTCTTC. The chain recombines TRBV29-1 with TRBJ2-1; D is undetermined. V lost 7 bases, J lost 0 bases, and 7 bases lay in between. The germline gives CDR1 SQVTM, CDR2 ANQGSEA. The CDR3 is made up of 12 amino acids.

The CDR3 nucleotides read TGTGCCAGCAGGCACGGGACACGGTCGTTTGTTGAGCAGTTCTTC. Its translation: CASRHGTRSFVEQFF. The rearrangement uses TRBV6-5 and TRBJ2-1, with D perhaps TRBD1 (6 bases). V shed 6 bases and J shed 9 bases, with 21 bases lying between them. The CDR3 length is 15 residues. Per the germline V gene, CDR1 is MNHEY and CDR2 is SVGAGI.

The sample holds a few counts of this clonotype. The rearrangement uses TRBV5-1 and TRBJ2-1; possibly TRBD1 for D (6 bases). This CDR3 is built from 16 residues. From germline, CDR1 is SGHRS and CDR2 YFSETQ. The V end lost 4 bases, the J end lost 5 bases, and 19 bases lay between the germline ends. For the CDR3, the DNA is TGCGCCAGCAGCCTAGCCCCGGGACAAATAAACAATGAGCAGTTCTTC. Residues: CASSLAPGQINNEQFF.

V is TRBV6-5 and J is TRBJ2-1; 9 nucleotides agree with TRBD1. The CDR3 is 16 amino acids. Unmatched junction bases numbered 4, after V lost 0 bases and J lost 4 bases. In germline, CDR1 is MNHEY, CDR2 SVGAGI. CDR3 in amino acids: CASSYSIQGAYNEQFF. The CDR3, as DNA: TGTGCCAGCAGTTACTCGATACAGGGGGCATACAATGAGCAGTTCTTC.

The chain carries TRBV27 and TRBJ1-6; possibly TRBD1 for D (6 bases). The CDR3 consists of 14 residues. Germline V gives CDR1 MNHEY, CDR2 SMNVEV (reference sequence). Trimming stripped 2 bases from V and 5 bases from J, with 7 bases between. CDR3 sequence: CASSLGQHNSPLHF. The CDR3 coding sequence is TGTGCCAGCAGTTTAGGACAGCATAATTCACCCCTCCACTTT.

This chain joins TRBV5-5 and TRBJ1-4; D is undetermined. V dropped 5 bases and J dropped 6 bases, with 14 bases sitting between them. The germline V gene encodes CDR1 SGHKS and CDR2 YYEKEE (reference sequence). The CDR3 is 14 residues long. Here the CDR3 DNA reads TGTGCCAGCAGATCCTCAGCTTACTATGAAAAACTGTTTTTT. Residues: CASRSSAYYEKLFF. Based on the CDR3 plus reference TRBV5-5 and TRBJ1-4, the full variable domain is DAGVTQSPTHLIKTRGQQVTLRCSPISGHKSVSWYQQVLGQGPQFIFQYYEKEERGRGNFPDRFSARQFPNYSSELNVNALLLGDSALYLCASRSSAYYEKLFFGSGTQLSVL.

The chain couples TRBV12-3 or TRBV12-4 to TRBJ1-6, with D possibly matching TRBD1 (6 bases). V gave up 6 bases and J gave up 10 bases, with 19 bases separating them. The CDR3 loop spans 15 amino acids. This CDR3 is CASSRRGQGQSPLHF. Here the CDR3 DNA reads TGTGCCAGCAGCCGCCGCGGCCAGGGACAATCACCCCTCCACTTT.

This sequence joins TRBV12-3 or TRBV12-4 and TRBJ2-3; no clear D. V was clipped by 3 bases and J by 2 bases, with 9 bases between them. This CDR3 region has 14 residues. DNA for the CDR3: TGTGCCAGCAGTTTTGCAGAATTCACAGATACGCAGTATTTT. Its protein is CASSFAEFTDTQYF.

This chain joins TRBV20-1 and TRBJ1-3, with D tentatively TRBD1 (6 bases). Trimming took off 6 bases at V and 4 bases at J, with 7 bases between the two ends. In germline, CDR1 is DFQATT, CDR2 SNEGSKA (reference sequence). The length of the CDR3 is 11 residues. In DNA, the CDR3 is TGCAGTGCAGGACAGGGAAACACCATATATTTT. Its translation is CSAGQGNTIYF.

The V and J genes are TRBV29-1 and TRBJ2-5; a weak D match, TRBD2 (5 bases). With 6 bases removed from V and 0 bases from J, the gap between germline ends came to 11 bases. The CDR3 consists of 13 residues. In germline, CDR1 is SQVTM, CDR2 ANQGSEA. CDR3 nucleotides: TGCAGCGTCCACCCCGGGAACCAAGAGACCCAGTACTTC. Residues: CSVHPGNQETQYF. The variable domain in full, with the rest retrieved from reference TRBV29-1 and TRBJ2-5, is SAVISQKPSRDICQRGTSLTIQCQVDSQVTMMFWYRQQPGQSLTLIATANQGSEATYESGFVIDKFPISRPNLTFSTLTVSNMSPEDSSIYLCSVHPGNQETQYFGPGTRLLVL.

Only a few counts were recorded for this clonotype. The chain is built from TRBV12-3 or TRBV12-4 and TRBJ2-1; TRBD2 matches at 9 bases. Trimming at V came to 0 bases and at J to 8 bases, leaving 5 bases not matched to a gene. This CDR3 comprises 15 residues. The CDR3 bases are TGTGCCAGCAGTTTAGCTGGCGGGGGGGCTGATGAGCAGTTCTTC. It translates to CASSLAGGGADEQFF.

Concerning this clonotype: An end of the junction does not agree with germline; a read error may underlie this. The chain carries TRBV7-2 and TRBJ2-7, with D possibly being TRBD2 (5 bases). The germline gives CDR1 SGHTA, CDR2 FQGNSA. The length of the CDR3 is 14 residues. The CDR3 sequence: CAGSLAVLRGEQYF. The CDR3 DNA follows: TGTGCCGGCAGCTTAGCCGTTCTCCGGGGCGAGCAGTACTTC.

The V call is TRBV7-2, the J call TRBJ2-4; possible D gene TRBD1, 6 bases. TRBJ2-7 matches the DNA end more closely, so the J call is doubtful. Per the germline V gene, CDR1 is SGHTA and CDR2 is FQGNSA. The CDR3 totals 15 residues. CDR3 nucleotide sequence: TGTGCCAGCAGCATTGCCCCACAGGGACCCCACGAGCAGTACTTC. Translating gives CASSIAPQGPHEQYF.

CDR3 sequence: CASSRYMGDGYTF. In nucleotides, the CDR3 is TGTGCCAGCAGCAGGTACATGGGGGATGGCTACACCTTC. The chain joins TRBV7-6 to TRBJ1-2; D might be TRBD1 (5 bases). Germline V gives CDR1 SGHVS, CDR2 FNYEAQ. V was pared by 5 bases and J by 6 bases, with 13 bases between. The CDR3 length is 13 residues.